This section outlines one T cell receptor beta chain sequence together with its context. V was shortened by 6 bases and J by 4 bases, with 18 bases between the two germline ends. CDR3 length: 15 amino acids. Germline loops: CDR1 LNHDA, CDR2 SQIVND (reference sequence). This sample is part of a study of technical replicates of blood from a few donors. Generated by immunoSEQ multiplex PCR, the TCRdb table keeps only in-frame clones and is missing some. Among approximately 44,000 clones listed, about 96% were seen once. This receptor was identified in a human donor in good health. V gene TRBV19 combines with J gene TRBJ1-2; possibly TRBD1 for D (5 bases). Source material: T cells isolated from PBMCs. Here the CDR3 reads CASSSPSDGGYGYTF. The CDR3 DNA reads TGTGCCAGTAGCTCCCCGTCGGACGGGGGCTATGGCTACACCTTC.